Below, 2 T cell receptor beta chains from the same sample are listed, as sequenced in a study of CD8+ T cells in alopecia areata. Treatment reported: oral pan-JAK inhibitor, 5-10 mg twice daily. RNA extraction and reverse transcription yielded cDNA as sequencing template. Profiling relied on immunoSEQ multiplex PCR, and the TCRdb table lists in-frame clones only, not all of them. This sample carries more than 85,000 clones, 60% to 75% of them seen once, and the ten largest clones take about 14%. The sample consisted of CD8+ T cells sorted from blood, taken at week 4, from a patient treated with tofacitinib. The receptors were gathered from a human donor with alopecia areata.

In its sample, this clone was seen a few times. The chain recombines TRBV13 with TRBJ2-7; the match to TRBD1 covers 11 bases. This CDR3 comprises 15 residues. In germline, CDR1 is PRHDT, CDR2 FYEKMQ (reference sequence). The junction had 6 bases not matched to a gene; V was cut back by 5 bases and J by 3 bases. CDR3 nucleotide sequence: TGTGCCAGCAGCACAACCGGGACAGGGGGCTACGAGCAGTACTTC. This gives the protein CASSTTGTGGYEQYF.

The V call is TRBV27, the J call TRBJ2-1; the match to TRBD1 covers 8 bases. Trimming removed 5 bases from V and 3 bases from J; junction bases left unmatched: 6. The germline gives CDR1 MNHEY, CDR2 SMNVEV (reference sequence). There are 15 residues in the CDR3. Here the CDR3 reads CASSTYTGGYNEQFF. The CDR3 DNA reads TGTGCCAGCAGTACATACACAGGGGGCTACAATGAGCAGTTCTTC.